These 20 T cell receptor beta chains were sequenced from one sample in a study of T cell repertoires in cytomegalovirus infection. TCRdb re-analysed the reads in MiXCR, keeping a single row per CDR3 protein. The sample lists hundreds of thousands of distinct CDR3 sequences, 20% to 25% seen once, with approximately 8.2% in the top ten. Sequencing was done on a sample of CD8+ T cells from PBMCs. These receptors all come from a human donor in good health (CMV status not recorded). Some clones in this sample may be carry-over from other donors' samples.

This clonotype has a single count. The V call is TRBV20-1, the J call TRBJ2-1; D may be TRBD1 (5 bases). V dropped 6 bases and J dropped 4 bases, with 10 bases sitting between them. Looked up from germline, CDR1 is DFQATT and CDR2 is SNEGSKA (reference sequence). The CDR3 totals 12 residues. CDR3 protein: CSAPTAYNEQFF. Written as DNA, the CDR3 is TGCAGTGCCCCGACAGCTTACAATGAGCAGTTCTTC.

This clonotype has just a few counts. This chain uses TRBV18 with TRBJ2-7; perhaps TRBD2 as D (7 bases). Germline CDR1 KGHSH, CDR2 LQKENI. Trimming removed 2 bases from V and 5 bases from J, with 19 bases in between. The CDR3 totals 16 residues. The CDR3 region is CASSPRSLGGVDEQYF. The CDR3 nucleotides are TGTGCCAGCTCACCAAGATCGTTAGGGGGGGTAGACGAGCAGTACTTC.

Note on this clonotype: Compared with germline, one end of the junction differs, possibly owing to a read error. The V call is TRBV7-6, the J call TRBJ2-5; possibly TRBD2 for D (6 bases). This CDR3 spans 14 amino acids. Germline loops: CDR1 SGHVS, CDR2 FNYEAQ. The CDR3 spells CACSFREAVETQYF. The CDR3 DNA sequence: TGTGCCTGCAGCTTCAGGGAGGCGGTAGAGACCCAGTACTTC.

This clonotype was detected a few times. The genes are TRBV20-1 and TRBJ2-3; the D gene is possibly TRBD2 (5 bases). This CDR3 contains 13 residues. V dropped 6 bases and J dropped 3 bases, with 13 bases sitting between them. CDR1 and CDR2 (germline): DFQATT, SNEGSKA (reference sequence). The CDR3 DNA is TGCAGTGCCCCAAGACGGGGTACAGATACGCAGTATTTT. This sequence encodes CSAPRRGTDTQYF.

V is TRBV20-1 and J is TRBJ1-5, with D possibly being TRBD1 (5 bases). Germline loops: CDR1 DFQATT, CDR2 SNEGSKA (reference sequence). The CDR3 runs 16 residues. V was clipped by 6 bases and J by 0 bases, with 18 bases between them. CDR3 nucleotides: TGCAGTGCCAGAAGGGGTCCGCCGTATAGCAATCAGCCCCAGCATTTT. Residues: CSARRGPPYSNQPQHF.

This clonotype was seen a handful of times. The CDR3 loop is CASSRRGRGGELFF. In DNA form, the CDR3 reads TGTGCCAGCAGTCGGAGGGGGCGAGGCGGGGAGCTGTTTTTT. The V gene is TRBV12-3 or TRBV12-4, the J gene TRBJ2-2; D perhaps matches TRBD1 (7 bases). V gave up 5 bases and J gave up 7 bases, with 14 bases separating them. The CDR3 extends over 14 amino acids.

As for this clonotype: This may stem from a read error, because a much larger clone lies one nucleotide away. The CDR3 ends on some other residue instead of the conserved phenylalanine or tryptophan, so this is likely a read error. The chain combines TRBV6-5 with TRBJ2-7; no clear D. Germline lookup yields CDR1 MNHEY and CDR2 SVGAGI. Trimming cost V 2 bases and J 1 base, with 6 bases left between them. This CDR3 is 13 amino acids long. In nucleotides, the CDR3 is TGTGCCAGCAGTTACGGGTTATCCTACGAGCAGTACATC. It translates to CASSYGLSYEQYI.

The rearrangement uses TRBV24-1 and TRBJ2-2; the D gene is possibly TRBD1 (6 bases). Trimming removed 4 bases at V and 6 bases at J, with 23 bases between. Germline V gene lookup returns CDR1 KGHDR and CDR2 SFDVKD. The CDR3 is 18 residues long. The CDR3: CATSDPSDRSGIPGELFF. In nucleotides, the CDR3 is TGTGCCACCAGTGACCCCTCCGACAGGTCGGGAATACCCGGGGAGCTGTTTTTT.

In DNA, the CDR3 is TGTGCCAGCAGTCCTTTAGGGGGGTTCTACAATGAGCAGTTCTTC. Its protein product is CASSPLGGFYNEQFF. The rearrangement uses TRBV28 and TRBJ2-1; TRBD1 or TRBD2 may be the D gene (6 bases each). CDR3 length equals 15 residues. Per germline, CDR1 MDHEN and CDR2 SYDVKM. The ends were cut back, 5 bases at V and 3 bases at J, with 14 bases in the middle. The complete variable domain, with remaining parts taken from reference TRBV28 and TRBJ2-1, reads DVKVTQSSRYLVKRTGEKVFLECVQDMDHENMFWYRQDPGLGLRLIYFSYDVKMKEKGDIPEGYSVSREKKERFSLILESASTNQTSMYLCASSPLGGFYNEQFFGPGTRLTVL.

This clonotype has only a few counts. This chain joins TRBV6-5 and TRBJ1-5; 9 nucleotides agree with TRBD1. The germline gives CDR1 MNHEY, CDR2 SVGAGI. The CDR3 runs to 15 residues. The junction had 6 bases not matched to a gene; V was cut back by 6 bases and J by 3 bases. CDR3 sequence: CASSRLQGANQPQHF. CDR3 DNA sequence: TGTGCCAGCAGCCGACTACAGGGGGCCAATCAGCCCCAGCATTTT.

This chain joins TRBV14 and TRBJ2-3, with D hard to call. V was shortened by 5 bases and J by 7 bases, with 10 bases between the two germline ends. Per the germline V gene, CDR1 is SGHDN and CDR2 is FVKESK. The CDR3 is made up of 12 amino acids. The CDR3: CASSGVPHTQYF. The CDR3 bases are TGTGCCAGCAGCGGAGTTCCTCATACGCAGTATTTT.

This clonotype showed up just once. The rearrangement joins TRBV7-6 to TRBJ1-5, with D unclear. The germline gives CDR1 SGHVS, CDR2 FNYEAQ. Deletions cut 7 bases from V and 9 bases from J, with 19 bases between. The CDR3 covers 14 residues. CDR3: CASNADAGQVPQHF. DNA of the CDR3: TGTGCCAGCAACGCTGATGCCGGTCAGGTGCCCCAGCATTTT. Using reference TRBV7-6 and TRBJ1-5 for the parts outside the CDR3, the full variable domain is GAGVSQSPRYKVTKRGQDVALRCDPISGHVSLYWYRQALGQGPEFLTYFNYEAQQDKSGLPNDRFSAERPEGSISTLTIQRTEQRDSAMYRCASNADAGQVPQHFGDGTRLSIL.

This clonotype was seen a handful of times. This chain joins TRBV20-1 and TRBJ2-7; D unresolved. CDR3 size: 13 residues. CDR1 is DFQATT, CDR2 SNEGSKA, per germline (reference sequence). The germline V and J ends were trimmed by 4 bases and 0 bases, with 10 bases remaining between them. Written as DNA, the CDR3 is TGCAGTGCTACCTCCCCCAGCTCCTACGAGCAGTACGTC. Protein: CSATSPSSYEQYV.

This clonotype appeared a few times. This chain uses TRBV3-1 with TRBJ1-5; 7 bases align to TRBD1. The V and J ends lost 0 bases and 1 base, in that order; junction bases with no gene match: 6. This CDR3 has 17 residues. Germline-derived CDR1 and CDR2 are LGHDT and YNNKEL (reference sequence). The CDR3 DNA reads TGTGCCAGCAGCCAAGACCCGACAGGGAGGAGCAATCAGCCCCAGCATTTT. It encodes CASSQDPTGRSNQPQHF.

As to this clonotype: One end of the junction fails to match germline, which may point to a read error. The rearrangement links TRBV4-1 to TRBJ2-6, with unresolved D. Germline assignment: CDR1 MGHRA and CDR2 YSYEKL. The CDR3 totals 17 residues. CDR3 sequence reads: CASSQDMVGSGANVLTF. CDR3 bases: TGTGCCAGCAGCCAAGATATGGTGGGATCTGGGGCCAACGTCCTGACTTTC.

For the CDR3, the DNA is TGTGCCAGCAGCTTAGATGCCAGGGTGACCTACAATGAGCAGTTCTTC. It translates to CASSLDARVTYNEQFF. The chain couples TRBV11-2 to TRBJ2-1; a weak D match, TRBD1 (5 bases). The V end was cut by 0 bases, the J end by 2 bases, with 11 bases between. The CDR3 extends over 16 amino acids. Germline V CDR1 and CDR2: SGHAT, FQNNGV.

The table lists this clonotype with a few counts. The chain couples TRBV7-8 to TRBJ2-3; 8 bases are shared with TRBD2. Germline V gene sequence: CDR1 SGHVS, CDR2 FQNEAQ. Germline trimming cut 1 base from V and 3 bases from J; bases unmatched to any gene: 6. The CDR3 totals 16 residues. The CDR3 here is CASSLVTGGGTDTQYF. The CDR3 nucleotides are TGTGCCAGCAGCTTAGTTACGGGGGGGGGGACAGATACGCAGTATTTT.

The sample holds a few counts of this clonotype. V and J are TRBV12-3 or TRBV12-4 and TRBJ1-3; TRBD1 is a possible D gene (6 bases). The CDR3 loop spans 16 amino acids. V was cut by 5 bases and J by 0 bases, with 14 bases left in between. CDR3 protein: CASSPPRGLSGNTIYF. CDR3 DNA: TGTGCCAGCAGTCCTCCCAGGGGCCTCTCTGGAAACACCATATATTTT.

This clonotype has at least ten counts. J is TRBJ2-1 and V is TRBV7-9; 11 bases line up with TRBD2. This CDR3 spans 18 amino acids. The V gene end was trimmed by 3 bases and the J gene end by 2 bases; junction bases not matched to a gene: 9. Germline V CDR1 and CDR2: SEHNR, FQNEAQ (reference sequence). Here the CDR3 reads CASSFTARLAGPYNEQFF. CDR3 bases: TGTGCCAGCAGCTTCACGGCCCGACTAGCGGGACCCTACAATGAGCAGTTCTTC.

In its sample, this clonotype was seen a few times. The CDR3 nucleotides are TGTGCCAGCAGCTTGGGACAGGGTACATCGGGTCGGTACGTC. This encodes CASSLGQGTSGRYV. The rearrangement joins TRBV5-6 to TRBJ2-7; 7 bases are shared with TRBD1. This CDR3 has 14 amino acids. From germline, CDR1 is SGHDT and CDR2 YYEEEE. J was trimmed by 12 bases and V by 0 bases; bases with no gene match: 12.